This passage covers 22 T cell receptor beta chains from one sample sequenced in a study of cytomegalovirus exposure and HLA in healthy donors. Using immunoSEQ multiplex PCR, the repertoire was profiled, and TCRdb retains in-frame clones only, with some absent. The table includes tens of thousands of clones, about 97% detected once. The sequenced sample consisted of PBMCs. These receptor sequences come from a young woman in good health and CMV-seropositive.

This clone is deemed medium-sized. The CDR3 sequence: CASSFGGTNTGELFF. The CDR3 nucleotides are TGTGCCAGCAGCTTTGGAGGGACTAACACCGGGGAGCTGTTTTTT. The chain uses TRBV5-4 and TRBJ2-2, with a possible D match to TRBD2 (6 bases). Trimming cost V 2 bases and J 2 bases, with 10 bases left between them. The length of the CDR3 is 15 residues. Germline V CDR1 and CDR2: SGHNT, YYREEE (reference sequence).

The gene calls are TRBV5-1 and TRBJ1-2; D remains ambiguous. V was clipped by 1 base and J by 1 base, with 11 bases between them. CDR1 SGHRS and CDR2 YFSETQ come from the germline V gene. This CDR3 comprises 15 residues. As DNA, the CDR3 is TGCGCCAGCAGCTTGAGCCGGGGAGATAACTATGGCTACACCTTC. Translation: CASSLSRGDNYGYTF. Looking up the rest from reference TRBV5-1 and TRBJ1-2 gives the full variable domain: KAGVTQTPRYLIKTRGQQVTLSCSPISGHRSVSWYQQTPGQGLQFLFEYFSETQRNKGNFPGRFSGRQFSNSRSEMNVSTLELGDSALYLCASSLSRGDNYGYTFGSGTRLTVV.

The CDR3: CSVEEFILRTGVGYTF. CDR3 DNA sequence: TGCAGCGTTGAAGAGTTTATCCTAAGGACAGGGGTTGGCTACACCTTC. This chain links TRBV29-1 with TRBJ1-2, with 9 bases that match TRBD1. V dropped 0 bases and J dropped 7; count of bases not matched to a gene: 12. In germline, CDR1 is SQVTM, CDR2 ANQGSEA. The CDR3 has 16 residues.

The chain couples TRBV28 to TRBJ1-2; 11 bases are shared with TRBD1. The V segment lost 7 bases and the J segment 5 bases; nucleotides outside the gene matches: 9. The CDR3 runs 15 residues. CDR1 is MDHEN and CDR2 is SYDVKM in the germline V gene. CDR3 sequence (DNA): TGTGCCAGCACCCCGATGGACAGGGGGCGTTATGGCTACACCTTC. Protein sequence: CASTPMDRGRYGYTF.

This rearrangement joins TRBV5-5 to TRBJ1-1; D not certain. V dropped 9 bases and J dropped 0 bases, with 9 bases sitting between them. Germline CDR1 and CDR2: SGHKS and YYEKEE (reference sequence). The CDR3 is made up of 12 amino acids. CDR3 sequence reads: CATRGMNTEAFF. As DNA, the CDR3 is TGTGCCACCCGAGGAATGAACACTGAAGCTTTCTTT.

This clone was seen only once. DNA for the CDR3: TGTGCCAGCAGAGACCGGGAGTTGAGCGAAAAACTGTTTTTT. It encodes CASRDRELSEKLFF. The V call is TRBV6-6, the J call TRBJ1-4, with no clear D. There are 14 residues in the CDR3. Looked up from germline, CDR1 is MNHNY and CDR2 is SVGAGI (reference sequence). V was pared by 6 bases and J by 8 bases, with 16 bases between.

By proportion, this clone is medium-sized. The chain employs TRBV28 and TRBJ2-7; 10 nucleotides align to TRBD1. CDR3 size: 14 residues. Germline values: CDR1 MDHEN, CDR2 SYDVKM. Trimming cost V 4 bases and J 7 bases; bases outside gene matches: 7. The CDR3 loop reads CASSSLTGGDEQYF. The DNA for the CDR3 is TGTGCCAGCAGTTCCCTGACAGGGGGCGATGAGCAGTACTTC.

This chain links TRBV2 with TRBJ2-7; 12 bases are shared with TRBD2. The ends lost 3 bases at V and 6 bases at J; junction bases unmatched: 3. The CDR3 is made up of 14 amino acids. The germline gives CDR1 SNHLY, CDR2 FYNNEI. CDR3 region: CASSEGLAGAEQYF. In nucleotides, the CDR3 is TGTGCCAGCAGTGAGGGACTAGCGGGCGCCGAGCAGTACTTC.

This CDR3 reads CASSRGFGRSDTQYF. The CDR3 nucleotides read TGTGCCAGCTCACGAGGGTTCGGGAGGTCAGATACGCAGTATTTT. The rearrangement joins TRBV18 to TRBJ2-3; 7 positions agree with TRBD2. The CDR3 runs to 15 residues. Unmatched junction bases numbered 8, after V lost 4 bases and J lost 4 bases. In germline, CDR1 is KGHSH, CDR2 LQKENI.

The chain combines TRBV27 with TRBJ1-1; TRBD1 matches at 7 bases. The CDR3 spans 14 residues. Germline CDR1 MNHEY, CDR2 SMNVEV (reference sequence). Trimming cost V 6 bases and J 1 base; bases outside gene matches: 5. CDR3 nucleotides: TGTGCCAGCAGGGCGGGACAGCCGAACACTGAAGCTTTCTTT. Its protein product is CASRAGQPNTEAFF.

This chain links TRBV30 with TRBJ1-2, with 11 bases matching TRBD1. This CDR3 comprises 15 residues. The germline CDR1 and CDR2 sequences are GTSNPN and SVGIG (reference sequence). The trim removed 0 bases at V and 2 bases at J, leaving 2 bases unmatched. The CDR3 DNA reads TGTGCCTGGAGTGTAGGGGACAGGGGGAACTATGGCTACACCTTC. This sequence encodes CAWSVGDRGNYGYTF.

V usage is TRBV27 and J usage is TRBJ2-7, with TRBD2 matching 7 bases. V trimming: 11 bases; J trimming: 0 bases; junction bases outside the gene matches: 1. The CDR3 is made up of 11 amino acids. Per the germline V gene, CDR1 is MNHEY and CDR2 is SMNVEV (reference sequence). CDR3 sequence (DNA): TGTGCCGCGGGGGACTCCTACGAGCAGTACTTC. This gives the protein CAAGDSYEQYF.

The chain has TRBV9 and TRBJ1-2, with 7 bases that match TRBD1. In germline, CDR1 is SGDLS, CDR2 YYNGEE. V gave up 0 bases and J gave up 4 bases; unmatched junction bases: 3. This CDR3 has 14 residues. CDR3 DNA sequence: TGTGCCAGCAGCGTAGAGGGGGCGGGCTATGGCTACACCTTC. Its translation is CASSVEGAGYGYTF.

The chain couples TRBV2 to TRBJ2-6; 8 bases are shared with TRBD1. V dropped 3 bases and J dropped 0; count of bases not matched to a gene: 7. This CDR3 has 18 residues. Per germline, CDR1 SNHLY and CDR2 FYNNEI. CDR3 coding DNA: TGTGCCAGCAGTGACCCGGGACAGGCGAGCTCTGGGGCCAACGTCCTGACTTTC. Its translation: CASSDPGQASSGANVLTF.

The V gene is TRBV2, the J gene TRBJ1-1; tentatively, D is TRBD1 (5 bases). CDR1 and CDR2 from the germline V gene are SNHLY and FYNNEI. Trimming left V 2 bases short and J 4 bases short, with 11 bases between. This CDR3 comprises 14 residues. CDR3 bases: TGTGCCAGCAGTGAAAAAGGGACTCTCACTGAAGCTTTCTTT. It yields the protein CASSEKGTLTEAFF.

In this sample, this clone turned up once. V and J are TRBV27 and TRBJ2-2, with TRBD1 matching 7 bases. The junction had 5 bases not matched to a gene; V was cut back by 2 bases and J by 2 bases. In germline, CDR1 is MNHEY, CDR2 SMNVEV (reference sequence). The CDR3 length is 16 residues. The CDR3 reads CASSLAGTANTGELFF. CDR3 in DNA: TGTGCCAGCAGTTTAGCCGGGACAGCTAACACCGGGGAGCTGTTTTTT.

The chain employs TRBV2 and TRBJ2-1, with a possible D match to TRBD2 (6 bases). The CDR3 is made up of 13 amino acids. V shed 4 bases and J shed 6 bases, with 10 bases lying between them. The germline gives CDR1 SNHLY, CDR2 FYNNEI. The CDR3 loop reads CASSVAGFNEQFF. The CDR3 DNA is TGTGCCAGCAGTGTCGCGGGATTCAATGAGCAGTTCTTC.

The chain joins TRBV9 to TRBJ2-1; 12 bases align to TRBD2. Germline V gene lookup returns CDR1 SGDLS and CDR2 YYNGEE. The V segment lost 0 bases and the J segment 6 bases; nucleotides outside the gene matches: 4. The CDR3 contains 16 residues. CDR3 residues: CASSVESLAGGNEQFF. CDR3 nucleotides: TGTGCCAGCAGCGTAGAGTCACTAGCGGGAGGCAATGAGCAGTTCTTC.

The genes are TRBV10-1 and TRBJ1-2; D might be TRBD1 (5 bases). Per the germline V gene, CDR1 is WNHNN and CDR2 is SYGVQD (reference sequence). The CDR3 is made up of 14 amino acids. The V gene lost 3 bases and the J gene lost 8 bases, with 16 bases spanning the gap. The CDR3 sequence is CASSDSRGGSGYTF. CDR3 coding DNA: TGCGCCAGCAGTGATAGTAGGGGCGGCTCGGGCTACACCTTC.

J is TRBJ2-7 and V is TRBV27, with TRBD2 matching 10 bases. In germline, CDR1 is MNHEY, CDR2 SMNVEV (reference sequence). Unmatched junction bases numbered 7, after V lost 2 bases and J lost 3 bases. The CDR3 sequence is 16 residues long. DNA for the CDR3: TGTGCCAGCAGTTTAGATTCCGCTAGCGGGAGCTACGAGCAGTACTTC. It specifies CASSLDSASGSYEQYF.

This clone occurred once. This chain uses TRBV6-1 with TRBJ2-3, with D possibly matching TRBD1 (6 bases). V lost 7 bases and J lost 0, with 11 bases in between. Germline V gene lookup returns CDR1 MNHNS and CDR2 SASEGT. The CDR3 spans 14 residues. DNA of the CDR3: TGTGCCAGCAAAGGGACACTAAGCACAGATACGCAGTATTTT. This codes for CASKGTLSTDTQYF.

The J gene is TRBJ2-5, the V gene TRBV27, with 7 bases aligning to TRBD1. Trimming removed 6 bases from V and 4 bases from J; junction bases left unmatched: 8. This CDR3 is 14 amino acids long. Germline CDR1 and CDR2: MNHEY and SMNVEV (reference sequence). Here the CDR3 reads CASRTGDRGETQYF. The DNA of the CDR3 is TGTGCCAGCAGAACAGGGGACCGGGGAGAGACCCAGTACTTC.